The TCR beta chain under discussion was sequenced for a study of control samples from healthy donors and cancer patients. The CDR3 length is 17 residues. V was shortened by 1 base and J by 5 bases, with 21 bases between the two germline ends. Per the germline V gene, CDR1 is SGHRS and CDR2 is YFSETQ. Repertoires were generated with immunoSEQ multiplex PCR, while TCRdb's copy carries only in-frame clones and drops some. Of fewer than 110,000 clones in the sample, 75% to 90% were seen once. This sequence joins TRBV5-1 and TRBJ1-1; possibly TRBD1 for D (6 bases). The TCR originated in a man aged 60 to 69 with lung cancer. The specimen was PBMCs. This chain's CDR3 is CASSLRGAGLIRTEAFF. CDR3 sequence (DNA): TGCGCCAGCAGCTTGAGGGGGGCCGGCTTAATTAGGACTGAAGCTTTCTTT.